This is a list of T cell receptor beta chains from one sample in a study of cytomegalovirus exposure and HLA in healthy donors. Produced via immunoSEQ multiplex PCR; TCRdb's table is partial and in-frame only. The sample has about 130,000 clones, 85% to 90% seen once. Material for sequencing was PBMCs. These receptors came from a woman aged 18-29 years in good health and CMV-seronegative. CDR3s include the opening cysteine and the closing phenylalanine or tryptophan. The D gene is left open where the match is weak. For some rows the clone size is stated as once, few or many, or as a class when expanded; others skip it.

j_call	d_call	v_call	clone_size	cdr3_aa	cdr3_nt
TRBJ2-2	-	TRBV9	-	CASSGLINTGELFF	TGTGCCAGCAGCGGGCTGATCAACACCGGGGAGCTGTTTTTT
TRBJ1-1	-	TRBV4-1	-	CASSQDGGAEAFF	TGCGCCAGCAGCCAAGATGGTGGAGCTGAAGCTTTCTTT
TRBJ1-1	-	TRBV4-1	-	CASSQGGLNTEAFF	TGCGCCAGCAGCCAAGGGGGCTTGAACACTGAAGCTTTCTTT
TRBJ2-3	-	TRBV30	-	CAWRREGADTQYF	TGTGCCTGGAGGAGGGAGGGGGCAGATACGCAGTATTTT
TRBJ1-2	TRBD1	TRBV28	-	CASSLTGQGRYGYTF	TGTGCCAGCAGTTTGACAGGACAGGGAAGGTATGGCTACACCTTC
TRBJ1-3	-	TRBV6-5	-	CASTPRNSGNTIYF	TGTGCCAGCACTCCCAGGAACTCTGGAAACACCATATATTTT
TRBJ2-1	TRBD2	TRBV18	-	CASSQTGTSGDKQFF	TGTGCCAGCTCACAAACAGGGACTAGCGGGGATAAACAGTTCTTC
TRBJ1-2	TRBD1	TRBV19	few	CASSSPGQGHGYTF	TGTGCCAGTAGTTCTCCGGGACAGGGGCATGGCTACACCTTC
TRBJ1-6	-	TRBV6-5	-	CASSGDRISPLHF	TGTGCCAGCAGTGGCGACAGGATATCACCCCTCCACTTT
TRBJ1-5	-	TRBV7-9	-	CASSLDRVTAQHF	TGTGCCAGCAGCTTAGACCGGGTCACGGCCCAGCATTTT
TRBJ2-1	TRBD2	TRBV2	-	CASSGGLAEYNEQFF	TGTGCCAGCAGTGGCGGACTAGCGGAGTACAATGAGCAGTTCTTC
TRBJ2-7	-	TRBV6-5	-	CASSYEGTRYEQYF	TGTGCCAGCAGTTACGAGGGTACTCGCTACGAGCAGTACTTC
TRBJ2-7	-	TRBV6-6	-	CASSYPPAREQYF	TGTGCCAGCAGTTACCCCCCCGCTAGAGAGCAGTACTTC
TRBJ2-7	TRBD2	TRBV6-5	-	CASSHSSGSEQYF	TGTGCCAGCAGTCACAGTAGCGGGAGCGAGCAGTACTTC
TRBJ1-1	-	TRBV7-9	-	CASSFSGRASAFF	TGTGCCAGCAGCTTTTCCGGCAGGGCCTCGGCTTTCTTT
TRBJ1-4	-	TRBV6-1	-	CASTRTVYNEKLFF	TGTGCCAGCACCAGGACAGTTTATAATGAAAAACTGTTTTTT
TRBJ2-1	TRBD2	TRBV11-2	-	CASSLVPTSGGANEQFF	TGTGCCAGCAGCTTAGTGCCGACTAGCGGGGGGGCGAATGAGCAGTTCTTC
TRBJ2-3	-	TRBV30	-	CAWSAYGRTLDTQYF	TGTGCCTGGAGCGCTTACGGGAGAACCTTAGATACGCAGTATTTT
TRBJ2-7	TRBD2	TRBV13	-	CASSPRKTSMHEQYF	TGTGCCAGCAGCCCCCGAAAGACTAGCATGCACGAGCAGTACTTC
TRBJ2-2	TRBD1	TRBV11-2	-	CASSTRGTGETGELFF	TGTGCCAGCAGTACCCGGGGGACAGGGGAAACCGGGGAGCTGTTTTTT
TRBJ2-1	TRBD2	TRBV10-1	-	CASSDPGLGYNEQFF	TGCGCCAGCAGTGACCCGGGACTAGGGTACAATGAGCAGTTCTTC
TRBJ1-2	TRBD1	TRBV28	-	CASSPDRVRYGYTF	TGTGCCAGCTCACCCGACAGGGTAAGATATGGCTACACCTTC
TRBJ1-2	-	TRBV28	-	CASRLYDGYTF	TGTGCCAGCAGACTGTATGATGGCTACACCTTC
TRBJ2-3	TRBD2	TRBV7-6	-	CASSLGAGGTDTQYF	TGTGCCAGCAGCTTAGGGGCGGGGGGCACAGATACGCAGTATTTT
TRBJ2-5	TRBD2	TRBV4-1	-	CASSQDFRLAGVQETQYF	TGCGCCAGCAGCCAAGATTTCCGACTAGCGGGGGTCCAAGAGACCCAGTACTTC
TRBJ1-2	TRBD1	TRBV19	few	CASSIGTGGGYTF	TGTGCCAGTAGTATCGGGACAGGGGGTGGCTACACCTTC
TRBJ2-1	TRBD2	TRBV2	-	CASSEVGGGNEQFF	TGTGCCAGCAGTGAGGTTGGGGGGGGCAATGAGCAGTTCTTC
TRBJ1-1	-	TRBV30	-	CAWSLEGTTEAFF	TGTGCCTGGAGCCTGGAGGGGACCACTGAAGCTTTCTTT
TRBJ2-7	-	TRBV19	-	CASSMYGVNYEQYF	TGTGCCAGTAGTATGTACGGGGTAAACTACGAGCAGTACTTC
TRBJ1-1	TRBD1	TRBV6-5	-	CASSYSRTGRGTEAFF	TGTGCCAGCAGTTACTCACGGACAGGGCGAGGCACTGAAGCTTTCTTT
TRBJ1-2	-	TRBV11-1	once	CASSGLEGYGYTF	TGTGCCAGCAGCGGCCTGGAGGGGTATGGCTACACCTTC
TRBJ1-4	TRBD1	TRBV6-1	-	CASSDPYRGQGEKLFF	TGTGCCAGCAGTGACCCATACAGGGGGCAAGGTGAAAAACTGTTTTTT
TRBJ2-7	TRBD1	TRBV5-1	once	CASSFGAIGTVYEQYF	TGCGCCAGCAGCTTCGGGGCCATCGGGACAGTCTACGAGCAGTACTTC
TRBJ2-5	TRBD2	TRBV5-4	-	CATRLAGGPETQYF	TGTGCCACAAGACTAGCGGGAGGGCCTGAGACCCAGTACTTC
TRBJ1-4	TRBD1	TRBV5-5	-	CATQGAANEKLFF	TGTGCCACCCAGGGGGCCGCTAATGAAAAACTGTTTTTT
TRBJ2-4	TRBD1	TRBV4-1	once	CASSLLDRYLAKNIQYF	TGCGCCAGCAGCCTATTGGACAGGTACTTAGCCAAAAACATTCAGTACTTC
TRBJ2-3	TRBD1	TRBV5-1	-	CASSLEPGQYTDTQYF	TGCGCCAGCAGCTTAGAACCGGGACAGTACACAGATACGCAGTATTTT
TRBJ2-2	-	TRBV19	-	CASKGLVDTGELFF	TGTGCCAGTAAGGGGCTAGTAGACACCGGGGAGCTGTTTTTT
TRBJ2-1	-	TRBV27	-	CASSLVGDREQFF	TGTGCCAGCAGTTTAGTGGGAGACAGGGAGCAGTTCTTC
TRBJ2-1	-	TRBV27	-	CASSLGFGESSYNEQFF	TGTGCCAGCAGTTTAGGATTTGGGGAGAGCTCCTACAATGAGCAGTTCTTC
TRBJ1-1	-	TRBV28	-	CASSLQLGWRTEAFF	TGTGCCAGCAGCCTCCAACTAGGGTGGAGGACTGAAGCTTTCTTT
TRBJ2-1	-	TRBV5-1	-	CASSSSQGGYHEQFF	TGCGCCAGCAGCTCATCACAGGGGGGGTATCATGAGCAGTTCTTC
TRBJ2-1	TRBD1	TRBV30	-	CAWSPSDLRQGNEQFF	TGTGCCTGGAGTCCAAGCGACTTGAGACAGGGCAATGAGCAGTTCTTC
TRBJ2-2	TRBD2	TRBV2	-	CASRLADLTGELFF	TGTGCCAGCAGGCTAGCGGATCTCACCGGGGAGCTGTTTTTT
TRBJ1-2	-	TRBV14	-	CASSQDLIAGTSKGYTF	TGTGCCAGCAGCCAAGATCTGATTGCCGGGACATCGAAGGGCTACACCTTC
TRBJ1-5	-	TRBV19	once	CASSIESNQPQHF	TGTGCCAGTAGCATTGAGAGCAATCAGCCCCAGCATTTT
TRBJ1-2	-	TRBV28	-	CASSFEGVWRYGYTF	TGTGCCAGCAGTTTTGAAGGGGTCTGGCGTTATGGCTACACCTTC
TRBJ1-1	-	TRBV6-1	-	CASYRDGGSEAFF	TGTGCCAGCTACCGGGACGGGGGGTCTGAAGCTTTCTTT